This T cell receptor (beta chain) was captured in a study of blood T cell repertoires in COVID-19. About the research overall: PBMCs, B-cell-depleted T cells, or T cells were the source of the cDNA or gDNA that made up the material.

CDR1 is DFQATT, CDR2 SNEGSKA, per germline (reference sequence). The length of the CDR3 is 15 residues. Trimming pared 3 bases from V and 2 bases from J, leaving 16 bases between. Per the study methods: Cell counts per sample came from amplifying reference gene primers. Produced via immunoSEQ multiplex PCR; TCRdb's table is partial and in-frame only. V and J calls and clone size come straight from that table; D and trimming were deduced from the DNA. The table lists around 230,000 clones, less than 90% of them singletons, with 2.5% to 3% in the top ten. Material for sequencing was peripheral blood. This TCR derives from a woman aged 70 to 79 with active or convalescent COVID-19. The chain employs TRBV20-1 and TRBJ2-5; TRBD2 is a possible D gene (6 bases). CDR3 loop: CSASLALGGQETQYF. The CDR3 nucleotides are TGCAGTGCTAGTCTCGCTCTTGGGGGGCAAGAGACCCAGTACTTC.